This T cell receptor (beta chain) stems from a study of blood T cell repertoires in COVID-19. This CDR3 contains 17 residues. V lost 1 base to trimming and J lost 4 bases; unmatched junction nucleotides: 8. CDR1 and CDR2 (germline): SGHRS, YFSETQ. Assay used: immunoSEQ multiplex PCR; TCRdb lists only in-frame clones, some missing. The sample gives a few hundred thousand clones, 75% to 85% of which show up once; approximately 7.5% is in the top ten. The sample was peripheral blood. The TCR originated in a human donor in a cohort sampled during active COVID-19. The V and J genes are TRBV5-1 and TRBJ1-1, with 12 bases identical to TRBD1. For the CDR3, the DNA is TGCGCCAGCAGCTTGTCCGGGACAGGGGGCGAGCTCACTGAAGCTTTCTTT. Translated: CASSLSGTGGELTEAFF.